The clone carrying this T cell receptor beta chain has only one observation. The antigen is unknown. Each single cDNA molecule received a unique molecular identifier. TCRdb reprocessed the 5' RACE reads with MiXCR, giving one entry per CDR3 protein. The table has some 67,000 distinct CDR3 sequences, roughly 13% seen once. The data stem from a study of early T cells in non-severe SARS-CoV-2 infection. Study context: Bulk RNA isolated from unsorted whole blood underwent sequencing; chains were not paired.

Study-level findings and limits: Private and CD4 specificities were missed by VDJdb matching, skewed to anti-spike CD8.

Germline V gene data show CDR1 as KGHDR and CDR2 as SFDVKD. Trimming shortened V by 7 bases and J by 5 bases, and 9 bases separated the two germline ends. The CDR3 spans 12 residues. V and J are TRBV24-1 and TRBJ2-3; D is uncertain. This receptor was taken from an adult who was a healthcare worker with PCR-confirmed SARS-CoV-2 infection or an uninfected control (not recorded which). Input material: whole blood. The CDR3 nucleotides read TGTGCCACCAGCGGTATCGGAGATACGCAGTATTTT. Amino acids: CATSGIGDTQYF.